Each of the 20 T cell receptor beta chains below was sequenced from the same sample in a study of blood T cells in healthy people across ages. Next came a second PCR, run for about 6 to 12 cycles, which used a sample-barcoded 5' primer along with a J-beta primer mix. TCRdb reanalysed the 5' RACE reads using MiXCR and keeps one entry per CDR3 protein. This sample carries more than 600,000 distinct CDR3 sequences, more than 20% of them seen once, and the ten largest clones take 9.4%. This sample also belongs to another study, concerning T cells of mothers and their children.

The sequencing input was blood. All receptors derive from a boy younger than 18 in good health.

A few counts support this clonotype. This sequence joins TRBV3-1 and TRBJ2-7; TRBD2 might be the D (5 bases). Germline V lookup: CDR1 LGHDT, CDR2 YNNKEL (reference sequence). CDR3 length: 15 amino acids. Trimming took off 4 bases at V and 3 bases at J, with 16 bases between the two ends. CDR3: CASSPFPGKIYEQYF. CDR3 bases: TGTGCCAGCAGCCCCTTCCCCGGGAAAATCTACGAGCAGTACTTC.

The V and J genes are TRBV27 and TRBJ2-7; D is ambiguous. V was clipped by 3 bases and J by 7 bases, with 13 bases between them. There are 13 residues in the CDR3. Germline loops: CDR1 MNHEY, CDR2 SMNVEV (reference sequence). The CDR3 sequence is CASSLVAAREQYF. The CDR3 DNA is TGTGCCAGCAGTTTGGTGGCAGCGAGGGAGCAGTACTTC.

This clonotype has a handful of counts. DNA of the CDR3: TGTGCCAGCAGTTCGGACTTAGCCAAAAACATTCAGTACTTC. Translation: CASSSDLAKNIQYF. V gene TRBV27 combines with J gene TRBJ2-4; D perhaps matches TRBD2 (5 bases). The CDR3 has 14 residues. In germline, CDR1 is MNHEY, CDR2 SMNVEV (reference sequence). Trimming took off 4 bases at V and 0 bases at J, with 7 bases between the two ends.

The sample holds a few counts of this clonotype. This chain links TRBV10-3 with TRBJ2-1; TRBD2 aligns across 9 bases. Looked up from germline, CDR1 is ENHRY and CDR2 is SYGVKD. The CDR3 spans 15 residues. J was trimmed by 4 bases and V by 2 bases; bases with no gene match: 3. The CDR3: CAISEPTSGYNEQFF. Written as DNA, the CDR3 is TGTGCCATCAGTGAGCCAACTAGCGGGTACAATGAGCAGTTCTTC.

This chain uses TRBV20-1 with TRBJ2-1; D is uncertain. In germline, CDR1 is DFQATT, CDR2 SNEGSKA (reference sequence). V lost 0 bases and J 10 bases, leaving 22 bases between the germline ends. The length of the CDR3 is 16 residues. The CDR3 nucleotides read TGCAGTGCTAGAGATCTTTTCGTTAGTAGGTCCGGCGAGCAGTTCTTC. Amino acids: CSARDLFVSRSGEQFF.

This clonotype was seen only a few times. Compared with germline, one end of the junction differs, possibly owing to a read error. The chain combines TRBV7-7 with TRBJ2-7; D could derive from TRBD1 or TRBD2 (5 bases each). This CDR3 has 15 residues. Germline assignment: CDR1 SSHAT and CDR2 FNYEAQ (reference sequence). The CDR3 nucleotides read TGTGCTAGCAGCTTAGGACGAGGGGAGTCCTACGAGCAGTACTTC. It yields the protein CASSLGRGESYEQYF.

As concerns this clonotype: One junction end does not reproduce the germline sequence, and a read error may be involved. The chain combines TRBV7-9 with TRBJ2-5; D may be TRBD1 or TRBD2 (5 bases each). CDR3 length: 11 amino acids. The germline V gene has CDR1 SEHNR and CDR2 FQNEAQ (reference sequence). CDR3 amino acids: CASSTGRSPFF. CDR3 DNA: TGTGCCAGCAGCACGGGACGTTCTCCGTTCTTC. Full variable domain (outside the CDR3, taken from reference TRBV7-9 and TRBJ2-5): DTGVSQNPRHKITKRGQNVTFRCDPISEHNRLYWYRQTLGQGPEFLTYFQNEAQLEKSRLLSDRFSAERPKGSFSTLEIQRTEQGDSAMYLCASSTGRSPFFGPGTRLLVL.

The genes are TRBV28 and TRBJ2-1; no firm D call. Between the trimmed V and J ends, which lost 6 bases and 5 bases, there was a span of 14 bases. Per the germline V gene, CDR1 is MDHEN and CDR2 is SYDVKM. The CDR3 sequence is 14 residues long. CDR3 amino acids: CASRPFDTDNEQFF. The CDR3 region has the DNA TGTGCCAGCAGGCCCTTTGACACCGACAATGAGCAGTTCTTC.

The chain carries TRBV5-1 and TRBJ2-5; 8 bases are a match to TRBD1. The length of the CDR3 is 14 residues. Germline V gene lookup returns CDR1 SGHRS and CDR2 YFSETQ. The V gene end was trimmed by 4 bases and the J gene end by 5 bases; junction bases not matched to a gene: 7. The CDR3 is CASSPQGVGETQYF. The CDR3 nucleotides read TGCGCCAGCAGCCCACAGGGGGTCGGGGAGACCCAGTACTTC.

The CDR3: CASSPGAGTAGSEQYF. CDR3 DNA: TGTGCCAGCAGTCCAGGGGCCGGGACAGCGGGTTCCGAGCAGTACTTC. This sequence joins TRBV6-1 and TRBJ2-7, with D possibly TRBD1 on 7 matching bases. The length of the CDR3 is 16 residues. V lost 5 bases and J 6 bases, leaving 23 bases between the germline ends. The germline CDR1 and CDR2 sequences are MNHNS and SASEGT.

The chain couples TRBV4-1 to TRBJ2-5, with 8 nucleotides matching TRBD2. Trimming removed 0 bases from V and 2 bases from J; junction bases left unmatched: 8. The CDR3 totals 17 residues. CDR1 is MGHRA, CDR2 YSYEKL, per germline. CDR3 in amino acids: CASSQEVLAEGQETQYF. Written as DNA, the CDR3 is TGCGCCAGCAGCCAAGAAGTACTAGCGGAGGGACAAGAGACCCAGTACTTC.

The table lists this clonotype with a few counts. V and J are TRBV9 and TRBJ1-1; TRBD1 is a possible D gene (5 bases). The CDR3 runs to 14 residues. V lost 2 bases and J lost 10, with 18 bases in between. Germline-derived CDR1 and CDR2 are SGDLS and YYNGEE. The DNA of the CDR3 is TGTGCCAGCAGCGTTTACGGGGCACCGGGGGGAGCTTTCTTT. Protein product: CASSVYGAPGGAFF.

The sample holds one count of this clonotype. At one end the junction does not follow the germline gene, possibly because of a read error. J is TRBJ2-6 and V is TRBV2; D is possibly TRBD1 or TRBD2 (5 bases each). Germline V gene sequence: CDR1 SNHLY, CDR2 FYNNEI. The CDR3 runs to 14 residues. The CDR3 is CASFEGSGANVLAF. CDR3 nucleotides: TGTGCCAGCTTCGAGGGTTCTGGGGCCAACGTCCTGGCTTTC.

The rearrangement joins TRBV2 to TRBJ2-2; D not resolved. V lost 2 bases and J 6 bases, leaving 16 bases between the germline ends. The germline CDR1 and CDR2 sequences are SNHLY and FYNNEI. The CDR3 length is 16 residues. The CDR3 spells CASSESAGPRPGELFF. The CDR3 nucleotides read TGTGCCAGCAGTGAATCCGCAGGCCCGAGACCCGGGGAGCTGTTTTTT.

The chain links TRBV4-1 to TRBJ2-7; D call uncertain. V lost 3 bases and J 2 bases, leaving 14 bases between the germline ends. Germline V gene lookup returns CDR1 MGHRA and CDR2 YSYEKL. The CDR3 is made up of 15 amino acids. CDR3 region: CASSQADGYPYEQYF. CDR3 sequence (DNA): TGCGCCAGCAGCCAGGCTGACGGTTATCCCTACGAGCAGTACTTC.

This clonotype occurred a few times. The chain combines TRBV29-1 with TRBJ1-2; 7 nucleotides agree with TRBD1. After removal of 6 bases from V and 4 bases from J, the junction contained 14 bases not matched to a gene. Germline CDR1 is SQVTM and CDR2 is ANQGSEA. The CDR3 is made up of 15 amino acids. CDR3 sequence: CSVLVGQAPFYGYTF. As DNA, the CDR3 is TGCAGCGTCCTCGTCGGACAGGCCCCTTTCTATGGCTACACCTTC.

The genes are TRBV6-6 and TRBJ2-7; 9 bases align to TRBD1. Trimming removed 6 bases from V and 5 bases from J; junction bases left unmatched: 8. The CDR3 contains 14 residues. CDR1 is MNHNY and CDR2 is SVGAGI in the germline V gene (reference sequence). CDR3 DNA: TGTGCCAGCAGCCTGGGACAGGGAATGGACGAGCAGTACTTC. Translation: CASSLGQGMDEQYF.

The rearrangement joins TRBV7-3 to TRBJ2-2; no clear D. Germline-derived CDR1 and CDR2 are SGHTA and FQGTGA. The ends were cut back, 1 base at V and 5 bases at J, with 11 bases in the middle. The CDR3 runs to 15 residues. CDR3 DNA: TGTGCCAGCAGCTTAAATGGCCCGGGTACCGGGGAGCTGTTTTTT. It yields the protein CASSLNGPGTGELFF.

This clonotype came up many times. The chain employs TRBV4-1 and TRBJ2-5, with D perhaps TRBD1 (5 bases). The DNA matches TRBJ2-1 better at its end, which makes the J call doubtful. Germline-derived CDR1 and CDR2 are MGHRA and YSYEKL. The CDR3 length is 15 residues. CDR3 DNA: TGCGCCAGCAGCCAAGAGGGGCACGCACCCAATGAGCAGTTCTTC. Amino acids: CASSQEGHAPNEQFF.

This clonotype has just a few counts. The chain links TRBV20-1 to TRBJ2-5, with no clear D. The CDR3 contains 15 residues. CDR1 is DFQATT, CDR2 SNEGSKA, per germline (reference sequence). V dropped 0 bases and J dropped 2 bases, with 13 bases sitting between them. Written as DNA, the CDR3 is TGCAGTGCTAGAGATACGACCTTTGCTCAAGAGACCCAGTACTTC. The encoded protein is CSARDTTFAQETQYF.